This T cell receptor beta chain was retrieved from a study of cytomegalovirus exposure and HLA in healthy donors. The PCR made use of 60 Vbeta and 13 Jbeta primers. TCRdb keeps only in-frame clones here, not all; method: immunoSEQ multiplex PCR. The sample yields roughly 100,000 clones, 75% to 90% seen once. As to this clone: Antigen: not known.

Despite likely unrecorded immune exposures, the donors were nominally healthy at the time of sampling. The V segment lost 4 bases and the J segment 5 bases; nucleotides outside the gene matches: 8. The CDR3 sequence is 16 residues long. Germline CDR1 is PRHDT and CDR2 is FYEKMQ (reference sequence). Regarding the study as a whole: By a later analysis, the bulk of CMV-associated TCR beta chains appeared HLA-restricted.

The chain uses TRBV13 and TRBJ2-5; 12 nucleotides match TRBD2. This sequence originates from a man aged 40-49 years in good health and CMV-seronegative. Material: PBMCs. The CDR3 coding sequence is TGTGCCAGCAGCTACCGACTAGCGGGGGTCAGGGAGACCCAGTACTTC. This sequence encodes CASSYRLAGVRETQYF.